These T cell receptor beta chains were read from a single sample in a study of blood T cell repertoires in COVID-19. This table comes from immunoSEQ multiplex PCR, and its TCRdb copy is limited to in-frame clones, with some not included. The table lists about 78,000 clones, around nine tenths of them singletons. The specimen sequenced was peripheral blood. The source is a man aged 50 to 59 with active or convalescent COVID-19. The CDR3 runs from the conserved cysteine through the conserved F or W. A D gene is named only where the DNA matches it firmly.

j_call: TRBJ2-1; v_call: TRBV7-2; d_call: -; cdr3_aa: CASSLNRVGNEQFF
j_call: TRBJ2-1; v_call: TRBV7-9; d_call: TRBD2; cdr3_aa: CASSLAGGPNEQFF
j_call: TRBJ2-5; v_call: TRBV19; d_call: TRBD1; cdr3_aa: CASSMHRGETQYF
j_call: TRBJ1-5; v_call: TRBV3-1/TRBV3-2; d_call: -; cdr3_aa: CASSQAFGNQPQHF
j_call: TRBJ1-2; v_call: TRBV5-1; d_call: -; cdr3_aa: CASSLALEGYGYTF
j_call: TRBJ1-2; v_call: TRBV6-5; d_call: -; cdr3_aa: CASSYSRTVEHGYTF
j_call: TRBJ1-5; v_call: TRBV12-5; d_call: -; cdr3_aa: CASAKGGNQPQHF
j_call: TRBJ1-1; v_call: TRBV11-2; d_call: -; cdr3_aa: CASSLQNTEAFF
j_call: TRBJ2-5; v_call: TRBV6-2/TRBV6-3; d_call: TRBD1; cdr3_aa: CASSYSSMTGEYQETQYF
j_call: TRBJ2-5; v_call: TRBV7-9; d_call: TRBD1; cdr3_aa: CAIRQGGQETQYF
j_call: TRBJ1-4; v_call: TRBV28; d_call: TRBD1; cdr3_aa: CASRGQGASNEKLFF
j_call: TRBJ1-2; v_call: TRBV27; d_call: -; cdr3_aa: CASRIYGSGVIGYGYTF
j_call: TRBJ1-1; v_call: TRBV24-1; d_call: TRBD1; cdr3_aa: CATSLTGKDTEAFF
j_call: TRBJ1-1; v_call: TRBV10-3; d_call: -; cdr3_aa: CAISERVVNTEAFF
j_call: TRBJ1-4; v_call: TRBV5-4; d_call: -; cdr3_aa: CASSLDRAPSEKLFF
j_call: TRBJ2-5; v_call: TRBV10-3; d_call: TRBD1; cdr3_aa: CAISEDRVGETQYF
j_call: TRBJ2-3; v_call: TRBV7-9; d_call: -; cdr3_aa: CASSLAGADTQYF
j_call: TRBJ2-5; v_call: TRBV2; d_call: TRBD2; cdr3_aa: CASSEQLAGTETQYF
j_call: TRBJ1-3; v_call: TRBV2; d_call: -; cdr3_aa: CASSENSFSSGNTIYF
j_call: TRBJ2-1; v_call: TRBV4-2; d_call: -; cdr3_aa: CASSQGSGAIYNEQFF
j_call: TRBJ1-2; v_call: TRBV6-5; d_call: -; cdr3_aa: CASSSGSLLGYTF
j_call: TRBJ2-5; v_call: TRBV12-3/TRBV12-4; d_call: TRBD1; cdr3_aa: CASSLGTGETQYF
j_call: TRBJ1-2; v_call: TRBV29-1; d_call: -; cdr3_aa: CSVVLPRAGDNGYTF
j_call: TRBJ1-1; v_call: TRBV19; d_call: TRBD1; cdr3_aa: CASSSRTGVMNTEAFF
j_call: TRBJ1-5; v_call: TRBV10-3; d_call: -; cdr3_aa: CAISEGGRASNQPQHF
j_call: TRBJ2-5; v_call: TRBV7-6; d_call: -; cdr3_aa: CASSTSGLETQYF
j_call: TRBJ2-3; v_call: TRBV7-8; d_call: TRBD2; cdr3_aa: CASSLGGGRSPDTQYF
j_call: TRBJ2-3; v_call: TRBV5-1; d_call: -; cdr3_aa: CASSLETGTDTQYF
j_call: TRBJ1-5; v_call: TRBV9; d_call: TRBD1; cdr3_aa: CASSADREGNQPQHF
j_call: TRBJ1-6; v_call: TRBV5-4; d_call: -; cdr3_aa: CASSVTGKNSPLHF
j_call: TRBJ1-2; v_call: TRBV5-1; d_call: -; cdr3_aa: CASSLASGENYGYTF
j_call: TRBJ1-1; v_call: TRBV6-5; d_call: TRBD1; cdr3_aa: CASSRQGTLTEAFF
j_call: TRBJ2-5; v_call: TRBV2; d_call: -; cdr3_aa: CASKAVQETQYF